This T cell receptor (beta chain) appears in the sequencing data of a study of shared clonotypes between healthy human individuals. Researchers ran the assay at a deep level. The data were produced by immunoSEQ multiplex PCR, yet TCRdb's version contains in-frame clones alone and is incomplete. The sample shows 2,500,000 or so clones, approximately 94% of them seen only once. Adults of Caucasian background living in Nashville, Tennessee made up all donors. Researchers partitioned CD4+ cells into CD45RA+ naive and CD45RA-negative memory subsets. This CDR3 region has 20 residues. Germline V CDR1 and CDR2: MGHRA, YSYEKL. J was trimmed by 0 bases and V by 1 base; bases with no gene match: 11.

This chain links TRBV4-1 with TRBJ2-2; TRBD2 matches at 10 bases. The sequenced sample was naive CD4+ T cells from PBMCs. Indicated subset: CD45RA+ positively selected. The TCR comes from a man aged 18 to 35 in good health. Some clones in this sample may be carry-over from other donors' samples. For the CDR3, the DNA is TGCGCCAGCAGCCAAGTTCCATGGGCTAGCGGGAGTTCGAACACCGGGGAGCTGTTTTTT. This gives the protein CASSQVPWASGSSNTGELFF.